This is a list of T cell receptor beta chains from one sample in a study of blood T cell repertoires in COVID-19. Clones were read by immunoSEQ multiplex PCR, and TCRdb kept only the in-frame ones, dropping some. The sample records fewer than 200,000 clones, nearly 80% being singletons. Material: peripheral blood. All receptors derive from an older woman with acute or convalescent COVID-19. Both conserved end residues are part of each CDR3. D genes are given only for firm matches. A row's size may be missing; if present it is once, few, many or a size class.

clone_size j_call d_call v_call cdr3_nt cdr3_aa
. TRBJ1-1 . TRBV10-3 TGTGCCATCATAGGAACAGCTAACACTGAAGCTTTCTTT CAIIGTANTEAFF
. TRBJ2-5 . TRBV2 TGTGCCAGCACGGAGGGGAGGCAGACCCAGTACTTC CASTEGRQTQYF
few TRBJ1-4 . TRBV19 TGTGCCAGCCAAGAGGTGGGTGCAGGGACAAAGACTAATGAAAAACTGTTTTTT CASQEVGAGTKTNEKLFF
. TRBJ2-5 TRBD1 TRBV30 TGTGCCTGGGACAGGGGGCATGGGGAGACCCAGTACTTC CAWDRGHGETQYF
once TRBJ2-2 TRBD1 TRBV6-6 TGTGCCAGCAGTTACGAGGGACAGAGTTCTCGCGAGCTGTTTTTT CASSYEGQSSRELFF
. TRBJ2-3 . TRBV11-3 TGTGCCAGCAGCCCCGGGGGTGCGCAGTATTTT CASSPGGAQYF
few TRBJ2-7 . TRBV5-6 TGTGCCAGCAGCTTTCAGTCTCGCAGCGTCTACGAGCAGTACTTC CASSFQSRSVYEQYF
. TRBJ1-5 TRBD1 TRBV6-5 TGTGCCAGCAGTCGGACAGGGGATGAGCCCCAGCATTTT CASSRTGDEPQHF
. TRBJ2-4 TRBD1 TRBV19 TGTGCCAGTAGTTCTCGGACAGGGATGAACATTCAGTACTTC CASSSRTGMNIQYF
. TRBJ2-7 TRBD1 TRBV6-5 TGTGCCAGCAGGTACACAGGGGGCTCCTACGAGCAGTACTTC CASRYTGGSYEQYF
few TRBJ2-7 . TRBV4-2 TGTGCCAGCAAGCCCCATGGTGGCTACGAGCAGTACTTC CASKPHGGYEQYF
. TRBJ2-1 . TRBV6-6 TGTGCCAGCACCCGAACACTAGGAACTAGTTTCAATGAGCAGTTCTTC CASTRTLGTSFNEQFF
. TRBJ2-2 TRBD1 TRBV24-1 TGTGCCACATCCCCAGCCCCGGGACAGGCCGCCGGGGAGCTGTTTTTT CATSPAPGQAAGELFF
. TRBJ2-1 TRBD2 TRBV5-1 TGCGCCAGCAGCTTGGCGGGACTAGCGAGGGGGCAGTTCTTC CASSLAGLARGQFF
once TRBJ1-3 TRBD1 TRBV5-1 TGCGCCAGCAGCTTGGTAGCAGGGGGCGCGAACACCATATATTTT CASSLVAGGANTIYF
. TRBJ2-1 TRBD2 TRBV2 TGTGCCAGCGCTAGCGGGAGGGCCGGGAATGAGCAGTTCTTC CASASGRAGNEQFF